The rows below give T cell receptor beta chains drawn from one sample of a study of T cells after posttransplantation cyclophosphamide. Profiled with immunoSEQ multiplex PCR; TCRdb holds only in-frame clones, not every one. The table shows around 15,000 clones, with around 85% occurring only once. The sample here was PBMCs, taken after allogeneic stem cell transplant with calcineurin inhibitor and methotrexate. These receptor sequences come from a female patient aged 18-30 years who received an allogeneic stem cell transplant from an unrelated donor, was CMV-positive, and had acute and chronic GVHD. A subset of T cells may come from the graft donor. The CDR3 runs from the conserved cysteine through the conserved F or W. The D gene is left open where the match is weak. Rows give clone size only sometimes, using once, few, many, or a class for an expanded clone.

TRBV30,TRBJ2-3,NA,NA,CAWSEGAADTQYF,TGTGCCTGGAGTGAAGGGGCGGCAGATACGCAGTATTTT
TRBV25-1,TRBJ2-7,NA,once,CASRDAASYEQYF,TGTGCCAGCCGCGACGCGGCCTCCTACGAGCAGTACTTC
TRBV6-5,TRBJ2-1,NA,NA,CASSYSNRGAKHEQFF,TGTGCCAGCAGTTACTCGAATCGCGGGGCCAAGCATGAGCAGTTCTTC
TRBV10-2,TRBJ1-2,NA,NA,CASSDDWGGYGYTF,TGCGCCAGCAGTGATGATTGGGGAGGCTATGGCTACACCTTC
TRBV6-1,TRBJ2-7,NA,NA,CASSDGYEQYF,TGTGCCAGCAGTGACGGGTACGAGCAGTACTTC
TRBV19,TRBJ2-1,TRBD1,NA,CASSADRGTYNEQFF,TGTGCCAGTAGTGCCGACAGGGGAACCTACAATGAGCAGTTCTTC
TRBV2,TRBJ2-6,TRBD2,NA,CASSVFSGRSGANVLTF,TGTGCCAGCAGTGTTTTTAGCGGGAGATCTGGGGCCAACGTCCTGACTTTC
TRBV6-6,TRBJ2-7,NA,NA,CASSYSGSYEQYF,TGTGCCAGCAGTTACTCGGGGAGCTACGAGCAGTACTTC
TRBV9,TRBJ2-2,NA,NA,CASSVDGTGELFF,TGTGCCAGCAGCGTAGACGGGACCGGGGAGCTGTTTTTT
TRBV19,TRBJ1-5,NA,NA,CASSLRGGRDNQPQHF,TGTGCCAGTAGCTTACGCGGAGGGAGGGACAATCAGCCCCAGCATTTT
TRBV28,TRBJ1-5,TRBD1,few,CASSSRQGDQPQHF,TGTGCCAGCAGTTCTCGACAGGGGGATCAGCCCCAGCATTTT
TRBV19,TRBJ2-5,NA,NA,CASSMGGAQETQYF,TGTGCCAGTAGTATGGGTGGGGCCCAAGAGACCCAGTACTTC
TRBV19,TRBJ2-3,TRBD1,NA,CASSLRQGGHTQYF,TGTGCCAGTAGTCTCCGACAGGGTGGGCATACGCAGTATTTT
TRBV10-1,TRBJ2-1,NA,NA,CASGTQYNEQFF,TGCGCCAGTGGGACACAATACAATGAGCAGTTCTTC
TRBV2,TRBJ2-2,TRBD2,NA,CASSRWDSGRGTGELFF,TGTGCCAGCAGCCGATGGGATAGCGGGAGGGGCACCGGGGAGCTGTTTTTT
TRBV21-1,TRBJ2-2,NA,NA,CARPGTGDTGELFF,TGTGCCAGACCCGGGACAGGGGACACCGGGGAGCTGTTTTTT
TRBV5-6,TRBJ1-2,TRBD1,NA,CASSSPDREGYTF,TGTGCCAGCAGCTCACCGGACAGGGAAGGCTACACCTTC
TRBV10-3,TRBJ1-1,TRBD1,few,CAISEPGTGGYSAFF,TGTGCCATCAGTGAGCCCGGGACAGGGGGGTATTCAGCTTTCTTT
TRBV28,TRBJ2-7,TRBD2,once,CASRRTSGSWSSYEQYF,TGTGCCAGCAGACGGACTAGCGGGAGTTGGAGCTCCTACGAGCAGTACTTC
TRBV4-1,TRBJ2-2,NA,NA,CASSPRIDTGELFF,TGCGCCAGCAGCCCGAGAATCGACACCGGGGAGCTGTTTTTT
TRBV5-1,TRBJ2-1,NA,NA,CASSLGRDQTEQFF,TGCGCCAGCAGCTTGGGACGCGATCAGACAGAGCAGTTCTTC
TRBV29-1,TRBJ1-2,NA,NA,CSVAPALEGGGGYTF,TGCAGCGTTGCCCCAGCCCTGGAGGGAGGGGGTGGCTACACCTTC
TRBV15,TRBJ1-3,NA,NA,CATSRDRTIYF,TGTGCCACCAGCAGAGATCGCACCATATATTTT
TRBV6-1,TRBJ1-2,TRBD1,NA,CASRDRPGQKYGYTF,TGTGCCAGCAGGGATCGACCGGGACAGAAATATGGCTACACCTTC
TRBV18,TRBJ1-1,TRBD1,NA,CASSPGRQGRRTEAFF,TGTGCCAGCTCACCAGGGAGACAGGGGCGGAGAACTGAAGCTTTCTTT
TRBV29-1,TRBJ2-7,NA,NA,CSVLKLQGNTYEQYF,TGCAGCGTTTTAAAGCTCCAGGGTAATACCTACGAGCAGTACTTC
TRBV14,TRBJ2-1,TRBD2,NA,CASSPIPGGRDEQFF,TGTGCCAGCAGCCCCATACCGGGAGGGAGGGATGAGCAGTTCTTC
TRBV27,TRBJ2-7,NA,NA,CASSLSAGTYEQYF,TGTGCCAGCAGTTTATCGGCCGGGACCTACGAGCAGTACTTC
TRBV11-2,TRBJ2-3,NA,NA,CASSLGLVTDTQYF,TGTGCCAGCAGCTTAGGGCTAGTGACAGATACGCAGTATTTT
TRBV6-6,TRBJ2-2,TRBD1,once,CASNRGAGELFF,TGTGCCAGCAACAGGGGGGCCGGGGAGCTGTTTTTT
TRBV7-2,TRBJ1-2,NA,NA,CASSLVAENYGYTF,TGTGCCAGCAGCTTGGTGGCCGAAAACTATGGCTACACCTTC
TRBV19,TRBJ2-1,TRBD2,NA,CASSSGRGEQFF,TGTGCCAGTAGTAGCGGGAGAGGTGAGCAGTTCTTC
TRBV2,TRBJ2-4,NA,NA,CASRQGLAKNIQYF,TGTGCCAGCAGACAGGGTCTAGCCAAAAACATTCAGTACTTC